Listed here are 30 T cell receptor beta chains from one sample, sequenced in a study of blood T cells in healthy people across ages. Combining a sample-barcoded 5' primer with a J-beta primer mix, a second PCR ran for about 6 to 11 cycles. A single record per CDR3 protein comes from TCRdb applying MiXCR to the 5' RACE reads. The sample consists of roughly 1 million distinct CDR3 sequences, under 30% of them appearing once. The sample also formed part of further work on T cells of mothers and their children.

What was sequenced was blood. The receptor source for this set is a girl aged 2-9 years in good health.

J is TRBJ2-5 and V is TRBV7-3; D could derive from TRBD1 or TRBD2 (6 bases each). The length of the CDR3 is 16 residues. Trimming pared 1 base from V and 0 bases from J, leaving 12 bases between. Germline V CDR1 and CDR2: SGHTA, FQGTGA. The CDR3 region is CASSLMGRGDQETQYF. CDR3 nucleotide sequence: TGTGCCAGCAGCTTAATGGGAAGGGGGGACCAAGAGACCCAGTACTTC.

Many counts were recorded for this clonotype. The CDR3, as DNA: TGTGCCAGCAGCCCCGGGACGGGAACTCAGCCCCAGCATTTT. As protein: CASSPGTGTQPQHF. The chain couples TRBV7-9 to TRBJ1-5; D is perhaps TRBD1 (5 bases). From germline, CDR1 is SEHNR and CDR2 FQNEAQ (reference sequence). This CDR3 region has 14 residues. The V and J ends lost 5 bases and 6 bases respectively, with 14 bases between them.

The chain uses TRBV29-1 and TRBJ2-7, with a possible D match to TRBD1 (6 bases). V shed 6 bases and J shed 6 bases, with 15 bases lying between them. The CDR3 sequence is 12 residues long. From germline, CDR1 is SQVTM and CDR2 ANQGSEA. CDR3 nucleotides: TGCAGCGTCGGTGAGGGGGAGCGCGAGCAGTACTTC. The encoded protein is CSVGEGEREQYF.

This clonotype turned up a few times. The rearrangement joins TRBV7-2 to TRBJ2-1; the D gene is possibly TRBD2 (7 bases). V lost 4 bases and J lost 9, with 10 bases in between. In germline, CDR1 is SGHTA, CDR2 FQGNSA. This CDR3 has 12 residues. As DNA, the CDR3 is TGTGCCAGCAGCTCGGGGGGCGTTGAGCAGTTCTTC. It codes for CASSSGGVEQFF.

This clonotype has only a few counts. The V gene is TRBV29-1, the J gene TRBJ1-3, with a possible D match to TRBD1 (5 bases). The CDR3 has 11 residues. V lost 3 bases, J lost 8 bases, and 8 bases lay in between. The germline gives CDR1 SQVTM, CDR2 ANQGSEA. The DNA of the CDR3 is TGCAGCGTTGATCTAGGGGACACCATATATTTT. Translating gives CSVDLGDTIYF. The full variable domain, in which reference TRBV29-1 and TRBJ1-3 provide the parts outside the CDR3, is SAVISQKPSRDICQRGTSLTIQCQVDSQVTMMFWYRQQPGQSLTLIATANQGSEATYESGFVIDKFPISRPNLTFSTLTVSNMSPEDSSIYLCSVDLGDTIYFGEGSWLTVV.

The J gene is TRBJ1-4, the V gene TRBV12-3 or TRBV12-4; D is ambiguous. CDR3 length: 13 amino acids. V lost 0 bases to trimming and J lost 6 bases, with 5 bases between them. The CDR3 DNA reads as TGTGCCAGCAGTTTAGCTACTTATGAAAAACTGTTTTTT. Amino acids: CASSLATYEKLFF.

This clonotype was observed at least ten times. The chain recombines TRBV7-9 with TRBJ2-4; D is unresolved. Germline V gene data show CDR1 as SEHNR and CDR2 as FQNEAQ (reference sequence). V gave up 5 bases and J gave up 5 bases, with 7 bases separating them. The CDR3 covers 12 residues. In nucleotides, the CDR3 is TGTGCCAGCAGCCTCGCAGAAAACATTCAGTACTTC. It encodes CASSLAENIQYF.

The chain recombines TRBV7-2 with TRBJ2-2; D gene uncertain. In germline, CDR1 is SGHTA, CDR2 FQGNSA. The V gene lost 6 bases and the J gene lost 9 bases, with 14 bases spanning the gap. The length of the CDR3 is 13 residues. The CDR3 DNA reads TGTGCCAGCAGTCCTGATTCCCTCCGGGAGCTGTTTTTT. The encoded protein is CASSPDSLRELFF.

This clonotype has just a few counts. The chain is built from TRBV12-3 or TRBV12-4 and TRBJ2-7; 8 bases agree with TRBD1. J was trimmed by 5 bases and V by 0 bases; bases with no gene match: 6. CDR3 length: 15 amino acids. The CDR3 reads CASSLAWTGINEQYF. CDR3 nucleotides: TGTGCCAGCAGTTTAGCTTGGACAGGGATAAACGAGCAGTACTTC.

This sequence joins TRBV20-1 and TRBJ2-1; 7 positions agree with TRBD2. J lost 7 bases, V lost 3 bases, and 6 bases had no gene match. This CDR3 spans 13 amino acids. Germline loops: CDR1 DFQATT, CDR2 SNEGSKA (reference sequence). The chain's CDR3 is CSASRLASNEQFF. As DNA, the CDR3 is TGCAGTGCTAGTAGACTAGCCAGTAATGAGCAGTTCTTC.

The gene calls are TRBV20-1 and TRBJ2-5; the match to TRBD2 covers 7 bases. Germline V gene sequence: CDR1 DFQATT, CDR2 SNEGSKA (reference sequence). V dropped 1 base and J dropped 3; count of bases not matched to a gene: 5. This CDR3 is built from 14 residues. CDR3 in DNA: TGCAGTGCTAGAGTTCCCGGACTAGAAGAGACCCAGTACTTC. This codes for CSARVPGLEETQYF.

CDR3 sequence (DNA): TGTGCCAGCAGTCGAGACCCGGGACAGGAGATCACTACGAAAGCCCAGTACTTC. This encodes CASSRDPGQEITTKAQYF. The V and J genes are TRBV6-2 or TRBV6-3 and TRBJ2-5; 8 bases match TRBD1. V trimming: 5 bases; J trimming: 9 bases; junction bases outside the gene matches: 23. CDR3 length: 18 residues. Germline loops: CDR1 MNHEY, CDR2 SVGEGT.

This clonotype has just a few counts. This chain connects TRBV6-1 to TRBJ1-3; D is ambiguous. Germline values: CDR1 MNHNS, CDR2 SASEGT. The CDR3 runs 15 residues. V lost 2 bases and J lost 2, with 10 bases in between. The CDR3 loop is CASSEPFRPGNTIYF. The CDR3, as DNA: TGTGCCAGCAGTGAACCGTTTAGACCTGGAAACACCATATATTTT.

The chain has TRBV4-1 and TRBJ1-2, with 7 bases fitting TRBD1. The CDR3 runs 15 residues. V gave up 1 base and J gave up 2 bases; unmatched junction bases: 4. Germline assignment: CDR1 MGHRA and CDR2 YSYEKL. The CDR3 loop is CASSQALTGNYGYTF. CDR3 bases: TGCGCCAGCAGCCAAGCCTTGACAGGGAACTATGGCTACACCTTC.

This clonotype was seen more than once but under ten times. At one boundary the junction diverges from the germline segment, which might be a read error. V usage is TRBV5-1 and J usage is TRBJ2-1, with D perhaps assigned TRBD1 or TRBD2 (6 bases each). Germline V gene data show CDR1 as SGHRS and CDR2 as YFSETQ. The CDR3 loop spans 13 amino acids. The CDR3: CASSPRRDGTLIF. Written as DNA, the CDR3 is TGCGCCAGCAGCCCCCGGAGGGATGGGACATTGATCTTC.

This clonotype was found a few times. The gene calls are TRBV13 and TRBJ2-5; 13 bases fit TRBD2. Germline-derived CDR1 and CDR2 are PRHDT and FYEKMQ (reference sequence). J lost 2 bases, V lost 4 bases, and 7 bases had no gene match. This CDR3 is built from 17 residues. The CDR3 loop reads CASSSYGLAGVQETQYF. The CDR3 nucleotides read TGTGCCAGCAGCTCATACGGACTAGCGGGGGTACAAGAGACCCAGTACTTC.

This clonotype showed up many times. The chain combines TRBV11-2 with TRBJ2-1, with D uncertain. In germline, CDR1 is SGHAT, CDR2 FQNNGV. The ends were cut back, 2 bases at V and 8 bases at J, with 16 bases in the middle. This CDR3 spans 15 amino acids. The CDR3 sequence: CASSLYPSLVDEQFF. The CDR3 DNA is TGTGCCAGCAGCTTATACCCGTCCTTGGTCGATGAGCAGTTCTTC. Using reference TRBV11-2 and TRBJ2-1 for the parts outside the CDR3, the full variable domain is EAGVAQSPRYKIIEKRQSVAFWCNPISGHATLYWYQQILGQGPKLLIQFQNNGVVDDSQLPKDRFSAERLKGVDSTLKIQPAKLEDSAVYLCASSLYPSLVDEQFFGPGTRLTVL.

This chain joins TRBV15 and TRBJ2-5; D may be TRBD2 (7 bases). Germline loops: CDR1 LNHNV, CDR2 YYDKDF (reference sequence). There are 17 residues in the CDR3. V was cut by 0 bases and J by 1 base, with 15 bases left in between. For the CDR3, the DNA is TGTGCCACCAGCAGAGAGGGGGGGGCGTGGAGCCAAGAGACCCAGTACTTC. Protein sequence: CATSREGGAWSQETQYF.

This clonotype was found a few times. The chain combines TRBV6-1 with TRBJ2-7; 7 bases fit TRBD1. CDR3 size: 15 residues. Per germline, CDR1 MNHNS and CDR2 SASEGT. V lost 1 base to trimming and J lost 3 bases; unmatched junction nucleotides: 6. CDR3 coding DNA: TGTGCCAGCAGTGAAGTGAGACAGGGTTACTACGAGCAGTACTTC. Protein product: CASSEVRQGYYEQYF.

This sequence joins TRBV4-3 and TRBJ2-2; tentatively, D is TRBD2 (6 bases). The CDR3 is made up of 14 amino acids. The V end was cut by 7 bases, the J end by 2 bases, with 11 bases between. Germline V gene sequence: CDR1 LGHNA, CDR2 YSLEER. CDR3 sequence: CASTGGTNTGELFF. CDR3 DNA sequence: TGCGCCAGCACTGGCGGGACCAACACCGGGGAGCTGTTTTTT.

V usage is TRBV12-3 or TRBV12-4 and J usage is TRBJ1-1, with D unresolved. The CDR3 sequence is 12 residues long. The V gene lost 3 bases and the J gene lost 7 bases, with 9 bases spanning the gap. CDR3 bases: TGTGCCAGCAGTTTTTTGGGAAGTGAAGCTTTCTTT. It yields the protein CASSFLGSEAFF.

In its sample, this clonotype was seen a few times. Since the CDR3 does not end with the conserved phenylalanine or tryptophan, this likely comes from a read error. The rearrangement joins TRBV29-1 to TRBJ2-3; the D gene could be TRBD1 or TRBD2 (5 bases each). Trimming removed 7 bases from V and 6 bases from J, with 14 bases in between. CDR3 length: 12 amino acids. Germline CDR1 is SQVTM and CDR2 is ANQGSEA. The CDR3 protein is CSAGRLEDTQYS. In DNA, the CDR3 is TGCAGCGCGGGGCGTTTGGAGGATACGCAGTATTCT.

This clonotype was counted only a few times. V is TRBV20-1 and J is TRBJ1-1; 7 nucleotides match TRBD1. The CDR3 extends over 11 amino acids. With 6 bases clipped from V and 12 bases from J, the junction kept 10 bases outside the gene matches. Germline assignment: CDR1 DFQATT and CDR2 SNEGSKA (reference sequence). CDR3 amino acids: CSALRTGGTFF. CDR3 sequence (DNA): TGCAGTGCCCTCCGGACAGGTGGAACTTTCTTT.

This clonotype was counted a few times. V is TRBV7-9 and J is TRBJ2-3; D may correspond to TRBD1 or TRBD2 (5 bases each). Looked up from germline, CDR1 is SEHNR and CDR2 is FQNEAQ (reference sequence). This CDR3 contains 12 residues. The V end was cut by 4 bases, the J end by 14 bases, with 16 bases between. CDR3 residues: CASSSLTWGLYF. CDR3 in DNA: TGTGCCAGCAGCTCCTTGACCTGGGGGTTGTATTTT.

This clonotype was seen more than once but under ten times. The rearrangement uses TRBV20-1 and TRBJ1-2, with D perhaps TRBD1 (6 bases). The germline V gene encodes CDR1 DFQATT and CDR2 SNEGSKA (reference sequence). Deletions cut 0 bases from V and 5 bases from J, with 22 bases between. This CDR3 region has 17 residues. The CDR3 sequence: CSARDEPGQGILYGYTF. CDR3 nucleotides: TGCAGTGCTAGAGATGAGCCGGGACAAGGAATACTTTATGGCTACACCTTC.

V gene TRBV28 combines with J gene TRBJ2-1; 10 bases align to TRBD2. The CDR3 sequence is 16 residues long. The germline gives CDR1 MDHEN, CDR2 SYDVKM. With 3 bases clipped from V and 4 bases from J, the junction kept 6 bases outside the gene matches. The CDR3 sequence: CASSFPSGRVYNEQFF. The CDR3 region has the DNA TGTGCCAGCAGTTTCCCGAGCGGGAGGGTATACAATGAGCAGTTCTTC. The whole variable domain, remainder taken from reference TRBV28 and TRBJ2-1, is DVKVTQSSRYLVKRTGEKVFLECVQDMDHENMFWYRQDPGLGLRLIYFSYDVKMKEKGDIPEGYSVSREKKERFSLILESASTNQTSMYLCASSFPSGRVYNEQFFGPGTRLTVL.

This clonotype was recorded a few times. The chain links TRBV4-2 to TRBJ2-3; 8 bases match TRBD1. The CDR3 has 14 amino acids. Unmatched junction bases numbered 4, after V lost 4 bases and J lost 4 bases. Germline V CDR1 and CDR2: LGHNA, YNFKEQ. CDR3: CASSPDRGPDTQYF. CDR3 bases: TGTGCCAGCAGCCCTGACAGGGGTCCAGATACGCAGTATTTT.

This clonotype was recorded a few times. The V gene is TRBV28, the J gene TRBJ2-5; possibly TRBD2 for D (5 bases). The CDR3 is 12 amino acids. Germline V gene data show CDR1 as MDHEN and CDR2 as SYDVKM. Between the trimmed V and J ends, which lost 10 bases and 7 bases, there was a span of 16 bases. Here the CDR3 DNA reads TGTGCCACCGGACTCCGATTTGGGACCCAGTACTTC. Its protein is CATGLRFGTQYF.

This chain's CDR3 is CASSPSGLAGGGETQYF. As DNA, the CDR3 is TGTGCCAGCAGCCCATCGGGACTAGCGGGAGGAGGAGAGACCCAGTACTTC. The V and J genes are TRBV3-1 and TRBJ2-5; 15 nucleotides agree with TRBD2. The CDR3 is 17 residues long. In germline, CDR1 is LGHDT, CDR2 YNNKEL (reference sequence). Germline trimming cut 4 bases from V and 4 bases from J; bases unmatched to any gene: 7.

The rearrangement links TRBV7-8 to TRBJ2-5; D is tentatively TRBD1 or TRBD2 (5 bases each). This CDR3 spans 15 amino acids. Germline V gene data show CDR1 as SGHVS and CDR2 as FQNEAQ. Deletions cut 2 bases from V and 2 bases from J, with 12 bases between. CDR3 protein: CASSLLGRQQETQYF. The DNA of the CDR3 is TGTGCCAGCAGCTTATTGGGACGCCAACAAGAGACCCAGTACTTC.